This TCR beta chain was captured in a study of post-analysis software for immune sequencing data. Study-level results: By F measure, strong co-clustering occurred among samples prepared in the same batch. Higher frequency in patients than in controls was seen for about five TRBV segments, with TRBV5-6, TRBV5-1 and TRBV20-1 among them.

Carried by the TCR beta cDNA libraries were unique molecular identifiers. MiXCR, run by TCRdb on the PCR reads, gives a single entry per CDR3 protein. The sample has about 680,000 distinct CDR3 sequences, roughly three fifths seen once. Details on this clonotype: Its antigen is unknown.

The ends were cut back, 6 bases at V and 1 base at J, with 7 bases in the middle. Germline V gene data show CDR1 as MNHEY and CDR2 as SVGEGT. The CDR3 consists of 13 residues. The genes are TRBV6-2 or TRBV6-3 and TRBJ1-5; unclear D gene. This receptor was obtained from a girl aged 2 to 9 with multiple sclerosis. Sequenced material: blood. The CDR3 reads CASRDPSNQPQHF. In DNA, the CDR3 is TGTGCCAGCAGAGACCCCAGCAATCAGCCCCAGCATTTT.